This T cell receptor (beta chain) stems from a study of beta chain features in type 1 diabetes. Comments on this clone: Antigen: not known.

Study conclusions and caveats: Type 1 diabetes patients showed a moderate but significant shortening of TCRB CDR3s in all four CD4+ subsets. The naive, central memory and Treg TCRB repertoires showed an apparent similarity that was greater among patients than among healthy donors.

Reverse transcribing all isolated RNA meant expressed TCRB transcripts were sequenced. The data were produced by immunoSEQ multiplex PCR, yet TCRdb's version contains in-frame clones alone and is incomplete. There are over 600,000 clones in the sample; 9.5% to 15% occur only once, and roughly 0.12% lies in the top ten. This CDR3 is built from 14 residues. Trimming took 10 bases from V and 1 from J; bases not matched to a gene: 4. CDR1 is MDHEN, CDR2 SYDVKM, per germline. This chain joins TRBV28 and TRBJ1-5, with TRBD1 identical over 10 bases. The sample consisted of naive CD4+ T cells from blood. This receptor was identified in a man younger than 45 with type 1 diabetes. The CDR3 nucleotides are TGTGCCACCAGACAGGGGGCAAGCAATCAGCCCCAGCATTTT. This encodes CATRQGASNQPQHF. Combining the CDR3 with reference TRBV28 and TRBJ1-5 gives the whole variable domain DVKVTQSSRYLVKRTGEKVFLECVQDMDHENMFWYRQDPGLGLRLIYFSYDVKMKEKGDIPEGYSVSREKKERFSLILESASTNQTSMYLCATRQGASNQPQHFGDGTRLSIL.